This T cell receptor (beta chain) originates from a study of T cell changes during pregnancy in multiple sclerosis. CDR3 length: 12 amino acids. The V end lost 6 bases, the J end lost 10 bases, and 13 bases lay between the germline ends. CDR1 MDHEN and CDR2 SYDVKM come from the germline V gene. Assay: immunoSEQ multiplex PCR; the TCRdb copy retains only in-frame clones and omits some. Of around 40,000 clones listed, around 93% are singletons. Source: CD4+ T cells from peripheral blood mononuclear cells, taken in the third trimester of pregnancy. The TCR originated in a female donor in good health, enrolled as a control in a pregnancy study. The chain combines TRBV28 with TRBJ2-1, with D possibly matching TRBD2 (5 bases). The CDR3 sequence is CASRAVVPEQFF. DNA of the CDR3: TGTGCCAGCAGAGCGGTCGTGCCGGAGCAGTTCTTC.